The clone carrying this TCR beta chain was seen more than once but under ten times. Trimming took 0 bases from V and 2 from J, leaving 11 bases between them. The CDR3 extends over 14 amino acids. The V gene's germline CDR1 is SQVTM and CDR2 ANQGSEA. The sample is drawn from a study of sequential checkpoint blockade in melanoma. For the study at large: Both treatment sequences were followed by maintenance nivolumab.

The sample's treatment: randomized to nivolumab then ipilimumab (arm A) or the reverse (arm B). Live CD3+CD8+ CD19− CD56− cells were sorted from PBMCs. The repertoire was sequenced with immunoSEQ multiplex PCR; TCRdb's copy has only in-frame clones and lacks some. This table holds about 3,600 clones, roughly three fifths found once. This rearrangement joins TRBV29-1 to TRBJ2-7; D uncertain. The input for sequencing was CD8+ T cells sorted from blood (inferred from file names), taken from a patient given nivolumab and ipilimumab in sequence. The receptor's source is a human donor with melanoma. CDR3 in DNA: TGCAGCGTTGAAGATCAGGCAGGCGCCTACGAGCAGTACTTC. It specifies CSVEDQAGAYEQYF.